The rows below give T cell receptor beta chains drawn from one sample of a study of T cell clones after liver transplantation. TCRdb's copy holds only in-frame clones and misses some; the assay was immunoSEQ multiplex PCR. The profile covers tens of thousands of clones, with over 70% appearing a single time and 15% taken by the ten largest. Source: CD4+ T cells from blood, taken before liver transplant. The receptors stem from a human donor who received a liver transplant. The CDR3 runs from the conserved cysteine through the conserved F or W. Fields, in order: CDR3 protein, CDR3 DNA, clone size, V gene, D gene, J gene. The D gene is left open where the match is weak. Clone sizes are given selectively: once, few, many, or a class where the clone is expanded.

cdr3_aa: CASSLGPGQGFEKLFF
cdr3_nt: TGCGCCAGCAGTCTCGGTCCAGGACAGGGTTTTGAAAAACTGTTTTTT
clone_size: NA
v_call: TRBV23-1
d_call: TRBD1
j_call: TRBJ1-4

cdr3_aa: CASSRGQGASYNEQFF
cdr3_nt: TGTGCCAGCAGTCGCGGACAGGGGGCTTCGTACAATGAGCAGTTCTTC
clone_size: NA
v_call: TRBV5-4
d_call: TRBD1
j_call: TRBJ2-1

cdr3_aa: CAINPTGIGTEAFF
cdr3_nt: TGTGCCATCAATCCGACAGGGATCGGCACTGAAGCTTTCTTT
clone_size: NA
v_call: TRBV10-3
d_call: TRBD1
j_call: TRBJ1-1

cdr3_aa: CASHYGGGSGNTIYF
cdr3_nt: TGTGCCAGCCACTACGGCGGGGGCTCTGGAAACACCATATATTTT
clone_size: NA
v_call: TRBV2
d_call: NA
j_call: TRBJ1-3

cdr3_aa: CASSLTGRAFF
cdr3_nt: TGCGCCAGCAGCCTGACAGGGAGAGCTTTCTTT
clone_size: NA
v_call: TRBV5-1
d_call: TRBD1
j_call: TRBJ1-1

cdr3_aa: CASSETQGSNSPLHF
cdr3_nt: TGTGCCAGCAGTGAAACACAGGGTTCGAATTCACCCCTCCACTTT
clone_size: NA
v_call: TRBV6-1
d_call: NA
j_call: TRBJ1-6

cdr3_aa: CASSTGSHYEQYF
cdr3_nt: TGTGCCAGCAGCACGGGGTCCCACTACGAGCAGTACTTC
clone_size: NA
v_call: TRBV5-6
d_call: NA
j_call: TRBJ2-7

cdr3_aa: CASSPGQGYGYTF
cdr3_nt: TGCGCCAGCAGCCCGGGACAGGGCTATGGCTACACCTTC
clone_size: NA
v_call: TRBV5-1
d_call: TRBD1
j_call: TRBJ1-2

cdr3_aa: CASSSPRALPYEQYF
cdr3_nt: TGTGCCAGCAGTTCACCGCGGGCTCTCCCTTACGAGCAGTACTTC
clone_size: many
v_call: TRBV28
d_call: NA
j_call: TRBJ2-7

cdr3_aa: CASSWGTGQETQYF
cdr3_nt: TGTGCCAGCTCCTGGGGCACCGGGCAAGAGACCCAGTACTTC
clone_size: NA
v_call: TRBV25-1
d_call: NA
j_call: TRBJ2-5

cdr3_aa: CASSPGVTETQYF
cdr3_nt: TGTGCCAGCTCACCTGGAGTAACAGAGACCCAGTACTTC
clone_size: NA
v_call: TRBV18
d_call: NA
j_call: TRBJ2-5

cdr3_aa: CSVRQGIDTQYF
cdr3_nt: TGCAGCGTCCGACAGGGGATAGATACGCAGTATTTT
clone_size: NA
v_call: TRBV29-1
d_call: TRBD1
j_call: TRBJ2-3

cdr3_aa: CASSSSGGTEAFF
cdr3_nt: TGTGCCAGCAGCTCATCAGGGGGCACTGAAGCTTTCTTT
clone_size: NA
v_call: TRBV7-3
d_call: TRBD1
j_call: TRBJ1-1

cdr3_aa: CASSNPLGSHQPQHF
cdr3_nt: TGTGCCAGCAGCAACCCCCTAGGGAGTCATCAGCCCCAGCATTTT
clone_size: once
v_call: TRBV5-8
d_call: NA
j_call: TRBJ1-5

cdr3_aa: CSVPRTSGGANEQFF
cdr3_nt: TGCAGCGTTCCTAGGACTAGCGGGGGGGCGAATGAGCAGTTCTTC
clone_size: NA
v_call: TRBV29-1
d_call: TRBD2
j_call: TRBJ2-1

cdr3_aa: CASSERGGTEEQFF
cdr3_nt: TGTGCCAGCTCGGAGCGGGGGGGAACCGAGGAGCAGTTCTTC
clone_size: once
v_call: TRBV19
d_call: TRBD2
j_call: TRBJ2-1

cdr3_aa: CASSSLAGEGETQYF
cdr3_nt: TGCGCCAGCAGCTCTTTAGCGGGGGAGGGAGAGACCCAGTACTTC
clone_size: few
v_call: TRBV5-1
d_call: TRBD2
j_call: TRBJ2-5

cdr3_aa: CASSLRGSNQPQHF
cdr3_nt: TGTGCCAGCAGCTTGAGAGGGAGCAATCAGCCCCAGCATTTT
clone_size: NA
v_call: TRBV5-5
d_call: NA
j_call: TRBJ1-5

cdr3_aa: CANAKAGANTEAFF
cdr3_nt: TGTGCCAACGCCAAGGCAGGGGCGAACACTGAAGCTTTCTTT
clone_size: NA
v_call: TRBV28
d_call: NA
j_call: TRBJ1-1

cdr3_aa: CASSGTAITGNTIYF
cdr3_nt: TGTGCCAGCAGCGGGACAGCAATAACTGGAAACACCATATATTTT
clone_size: NA
v_call: TRBV6-1
d_call: TRBD1
j_call: TRBJ1-3

cdr3_aa: CASSPLTSGANVLTF
cdr3_nt: TGTGCCAGCAGCCCGCTAACCTCTGGGGCCAACGTCCTGACTTTC
clone_size: few
v_call: TRBV7-8
d_call: NA
j_call: TRBJ2-6

cdr3_aa: CAMRTGGYTEAFF
cdr3_nt: TGTGCCATGCGGACAGGGGGCTACACTGAAGCTTTCTTT
clone_size: NA
v_call: TRBV6-1
d_call: TRBD1
j_call: TRBJ1-1

cdr3_aa: CASSQDGGLRSGTQYF
cdr3_nt: TGCGCCAGCAGCCAAGATGGGGGGTTGCGATCAGGTACGCAGTATTTT
clone_size: once
v_call: TRBV4-1
d_call: NA
j_call: TRBJ2-3

cdr3_aa: CASSENDAVYGYTF
cdr3_nt: TGTGCCAGCAGTGAAAATGATGCAGTCTATGGCTACACCTTC
clone_size: NA
v_call: TRBV2
d_call: NA
j_call: TRBJ1-2

cdr3_aa: CASSPRQSEKLFF
cdr3_nt: TGTGCCAGCAGTCCCCGACAGAGTGAAAAACTGTTTTTT
clone_size: NA
v_call: TRBV6-1
d_call: NA
j_call: TRBJ1-4

cdr3_aa: CASSRIRGDTDTQYF
cdr3_nt: TGTGCCAGCAGCCGGATCAGGGGAGACACAGATACGCAGTATTTT
clone_size: NA
v_call: TRBV7-2
d_call: NA
j_call: TRBJ2-3

cdr3_aa: CASSRGRTGDKDTQYF
cdr3_nt: TGTGCCAGTAGTAGGGGGAGGACAGGGGACAAAGATACGCAGTATTTT
clone_size: NA
v_call: TRBV19
d_call: TRBD1
j_call: TRBJ2-3

cdr3_aa: CASSPRQTTEQPQHF
cdr3_nt: TGTGCCAGCTCACCACGACAGACGACGGAACAGCCCCAGCATTTT
clone_size: NA
v_call: TRBV18
d_call: NA
j_call: TRBJ1-5

cdr3_aa: CASSPRPGRGPSYEQYF
cdr3_nt: TGTGCCAGCAGCCCCCGGCCCGGGCGGGGCCCCTCCTACGAGCAGTACTTC
clone_size: NA
v_call: TRBV5-4
d_call: NA
j_call: TRBJ2-7

cdr3_aa: CASSAVQGVSYEQYF
cdr3_nt: TGTGCCAGCAGTGCCGTACAGGGGGTTTCCTACGAGCAGTACTTC
clone_size: many
v_call: TRBV6-1
d_call: TRBD1
j_call: TRBJ2-7

cdr3_aa: CATSRAKAGANTEAFF
cdr3_nt: TGTGCCACCAGCAGAGCCAAGGCAGGGGCGAACACTGAAGCTTTCTTT
clone_size: NA
v_call: TRBV15
d_call: NA
j_call: TRBJ1-1

cdr3_aa: CASSDPRRGRPQYF
cdr3_nt: TGCGCCAGCAGTGATCCCCGCAGGGGGAGGCCGCAGTACTTC
clone_size: NA
v_call: TRBV10-2
d_call: NA
j_call: TRBJ2-7

cdr3_aa: CASSAGTGEGNTEAFF
cdr3_nt: TGTGCCAGCAGTGCCGGGACAGGGGAGGGGAACACTGAAGCTTTCTTT
clone_size: once
v_call: TRBV6-6
d_call: TRBD1
j_call: TRBJ1-1

cdr3_aa: CASRLGRESYEQYF
cdr3_nt: TGTGCCAGTCGTCTTGGGAGGGAGTCCTACGAGCAGTACTTC
clone_size: NA
v_call: TRBV2
d_call: TRBD2
j_call: TRBJ2-7

cdr3_aa: CATRQGGYTF
cdr3_nt: TGTGCCACCCGACAGGGAGGCTACACCTTC
clone_size: NA
v_call: TRBV6-5
d_call: TRBD1
j_call: TRBJ1-2

cdr3_aa: CASKAGNYGYTF
cdr3_nt: TGTGCCAGCAAGGCAGGAAACTATGGCTACACCTTC
clone_size: NA
v_call: TRBV2
d_call: NA
j_call: TRBJ1-2

cdr3_aa: CASSPVEAKNIQYF
cdr3_nt: TGTGCCAGCAGCCCGGTAGAGGCCAAAAACATTCAGTACTTC
clone_size: many
v_call: TRBV11-1
d_call: NA
j_call: TRBJ2-4

cdr3_aa: CASSQDQNYGYTF
cdr3_nt: TGTGCCAGCAGCCAAGACCAAAACTATGGCTACACCTTC
clone_size: NA
v_call: TRBV14
d_call: NA
j_call: TRBJ1-2

cdr3_aa: CASSWGGESSPLHF
cdr3_nt: TGTGCCAGCAGCTGGGGTGGGGAGAGTTCACCCCTCCACTTT
clone_size: NA
v_call: TRBV5-6
d_call: NA
j_call: TRBJ1-6

cdr3_aa: CASSTYRTGENTEAFF
cdr3_nt: TGTGCCAGCAGTACATATCGGACAGGTGAGAACACTGAAGCTTTCTTT
clone_size: once
v_call: TRBV27
d_call: TRBD1
j_call: TRBJ1-1

cdr3_aa: CATSRDLGQGYGYTF
cdr3_nt: TGTGCCACCAGCAGAGATTTGGGACAGGGTTATGGCTACACCTTC
clone_size: NA
v_call: TRBV15
d_call: TRBD1
j_call: TRBJ1-2

cdr3_aa: CASSVGTGTEAFF
cdr3_nt: TGTGCCAGCAGCGTAGGAACAGGCACTGAAGCTTTCTTT
clone_size: NA
v_call: TRBV9
d_call: NA
j_call: TRBJ1-1

cdr3_aa: CASSLRQGGIYNEQFF
cdr3_nt: TGTGCCAGCAGCCTACGACAGGGGGGGATTTACAATGAGCAGTTCTTC
clone_size: few
v_call: TRBV7-4
d_call: TRBD1
j_call: TRBJ2-1

cdr3_aa: CASSQERQNNEKLFF
cdr3_nt: TGTGCCAGCAGCCAAGAGCGACAGAATAATGAAAAACTGTTTTTT
clone_size: NA
v_call: TRBV14
d_call: NA
j_call: TRBJ1-4

cdr3_aa: CASTLKGVGQPQHF
cdr3_nt: TGTGCCAGTACCCTCAAGGGGGTAGGCCAGCCCCAGCATTTT
clone_size: many
v_call: TRBV19
d_call: NA
j_call: TRBJ1-5

cdr3_aa: CASSLDRATDTQYF
cdr3_nt: TGTGCCAGCTCGTTGGACAGAGCCACAGATACGCAGTATTTT
clone_size: NA
v_call: TRBV18
d_call: NA
j_call: TRBJ2-3

cdr3_aa: CASSRGGQGNTEAFF
cdr3_nt: TGTGCCAGCTCACGTGGAGGACAGGGCAACACTGAAGCTTTCTTT
clone_size: few
v_call: TRBV18
d_call: TRBD1
j_call: TRBJ1-1

cdr3_aa: CASSSYNSPLHF
cdr3_nt: TGTGCCAGCAGTTCTTATAATTCACCCCTCCACTTT
clone_size: NA
v_call: TRBV6-1
d_call: NA
j_call: TRBJ1-6

cdr3_aa: CASSYSFGDSPLHF
cdr3_nt: TGTGCCAGCAGTTACTCGTTCGGGGATTCACCCCTCCACTTT
clone_size: NA
v_call: TRBV6-6
d_call: NA
j_call: TRBJ1-6

cdr3_aa: CASSGDSTDTQYF
cdr3_nt: TGTGCCAGCAGCGGAGACAGCACAGATACGCAGTATTTT
clone_size: NA
v_call: TRBV5-6
d_call: NA
j_call: TRBJ2-3

cdr3_aa: CATAMDRINEQFF
cdr3_nt: TGTGCCACTGCTATGGACAGGATCAATGAGCAGTTCTTC
clone_size: NA
v_call: TRBV19
d_call: TRBD1
j_call: TRBJ2-1

cdr3_aa: CASSFAGQSAYEQYF
cdr3_nt: TGTGCCAGCAGTTTTGCGGGACAGTCTGCCTACGAGCAGTACTTC
clone_size: once
v_call: TRBV27
d_call: NA
j_call: TRBJ2-7

cdr3_aa: CASSIVKAGLYEQYF
cdr3_nt: TGTGCCAGTAGTATAGTGAAGGCCGGACTCTACGAGCAGTACTTC
clone_size: NA
v_call: TRBV19
d_call: NA
j_call: TRBJ2-7

cdr3_aa: CASSQGFRSNQPQHF
cdr3_nt: TGTGCCAGCAGTCAGGGATTTCGGAGCAATCAGCCCCAGCATTTT
clone_size: NA
v_call: TRBV2
d_call: NA
j_call: TRBJ1-5

cdr3_aa: CASSLGHVNEKLFF
cdr3_nt: TGTGCCAGCAGCTTAGGACACGTTAATGAAAAACTGTTTTTT
clone_size: NA
v_call: TRBV7-9
d_call: NA
j_call: TRBJ1-4